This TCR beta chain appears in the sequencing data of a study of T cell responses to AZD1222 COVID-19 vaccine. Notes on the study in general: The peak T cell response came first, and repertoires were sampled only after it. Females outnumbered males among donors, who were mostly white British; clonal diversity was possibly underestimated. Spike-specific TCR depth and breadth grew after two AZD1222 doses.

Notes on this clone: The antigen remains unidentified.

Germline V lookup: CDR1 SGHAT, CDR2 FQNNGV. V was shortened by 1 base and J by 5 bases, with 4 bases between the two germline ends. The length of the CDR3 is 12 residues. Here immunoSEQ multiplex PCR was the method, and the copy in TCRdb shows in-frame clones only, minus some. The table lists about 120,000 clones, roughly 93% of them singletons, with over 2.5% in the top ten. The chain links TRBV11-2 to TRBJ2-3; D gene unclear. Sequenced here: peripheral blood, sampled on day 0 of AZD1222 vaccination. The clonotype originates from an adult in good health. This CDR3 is CASSLVLDTQYF. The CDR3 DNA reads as TGTGCCAGCAGCTTAGTTTTAGATACGCAGTATTTT.